This TCR beta chain was captured in a study of blood T cell repertoires in COVID-19. Study at large: Sample material is recorded as cDNA or gDNA derived from T cells, B-cell-depleted T cells, or PBMCs.

Enrolment of Seattle patients took place during active infection, and they were followed longitudinally. This clone was seen only once. Germline V CDR1 and CDR2: MDHEN, SYDVKM. Trimming removed 4 bases at V and 8 bases at J, with 17 bases between. The CDR3 spans 14 residues. Sequencing was performed with immunoSEQ multiplex PCR; in TCRdb, only in-frame clones are kept and a portion is missing. Here the sample spans 150,000 to 200,000 clones, about 85% being singletons. This chain uses TRBV28 with TRBJ1-2; the D gene is possibly TRBD1 (6 bases). Sequenced input: peripheral blood. This TCR was sampled from a woman older than 75 with COVID-19, enrolled during active disease. The CDR3 is CASSSVGLQGGYTF. The CDR3 DNA sequence: TGTGCCAGCAGTTCCGTTGGGCTCCAGGGGGGCTACACCTTC.